This entry features one TCR beta chain sequence. J was trimmed by 8 bases and V by 4 bases; bases with no gene match: 6. The CDR3 runs to 13 residues. Germline V CDR1 and CDR2: LNHDA, SQIVND (reference sequence). In the source study's methods: Using reference gene primer amplification, nucleated cell counts were estimated. Here immunoSEQ multiplex PCR was the method, and the copy in TCRdb shows in-frame clones only, minus some. V and J calls and clone size are copied from that table; D and trimming were computed from the DNA. The sample contains 150,000 to 200,000 clones, approximately 90% of which appear only once. This entry comes from a study of blood T cell repertoires in COVID-19. Turning to the study itself: T cells, B-cell-depleted T cells, or PBMCs supplied cDNA or gDNA.

Sample: peripheral blood. The rearrangement joins TRBV19 to TRBJ1-1, with 8 bases lining up with TRBD1. The receptor's source is a human donor in a cohort sampled during active COVID-19. CDR3 sequence: CASSTDRETEAFF. CDR3 bases: TGTGCCAGTAGTACGGACAGGGAAACAGAAGCTTTCTTT.